These T cell receptor beta chains were read from a single sample in a study of PD-L1 blockade in urothelial cancer. Clones were sequenced by immunoSEQ multiplex PCR, and TCRdb holds only the in-frame ones, with some missing. The sample records 60,000 to 70,000 clones, approximately 75% being singletons. Source: PBMCs, taken around atezolizumab (anti-PD-L1) treatment. The receptors originated from a man between 65 and 79 years old with urothelial cancer. CDR3s include the opening cysteine and the closing phenylalanine or tryptophan. A D gene is named only where the DNA matches it firmly. Size is omitted from some rows. Given values are once, few, many or a class for expanded clones.

d_call: TRBD2; clone_size: NA; v_call: TRBV7-9; j_call: TRBJ2-7; cdr3_nt: TGTGCCAGCAGCTTAGGGAGCGGGATCGAGCAGTACTTC; cdr3_aa: CASSLGSGIEQYF
d_call: NA; clone_size: NA; v_call: TRBV29-1; j_call: TRBJ2-3; cdr3_nt: TGCAGCGTTGATCAGTTGTATACGCAGTATTTT; cdr3_aa: CSVDQLYTQYF
d_call: NA; clone_size: once; v_call: TRBV15; j_call: TRBJ1-2; cdr3_nt: TGTGCCACCAGCAGAGGTCGGGAGTGGATCGGGTACACCTTC; cdr3_aa: CATSRGREWIGYTF
d_call: TRBD1; clone_size: few; v_call: TRBV19; j_call: TRBJ2-4; cdr3_nt: TGTGCCAGTAGTATAGATCAGGGGACAGGGTCGGACATTCAGTACTTC; cdr3_aa: CASSIDQGTGSDIQYF
d_call: NA; clone_size: NA; v_call: TRBV29-1; j_call: TRBJ2-1; cdr3_nt: TGCAGCGTTGTTTTCCTCTCCTACAATGAGCAGTTCTTC; cdr3_aa: CSVVFLSYNEQFF
d_call: TRBD2; clone_size: NA; v_call: TRBV7-2; j_call: TRBJ2-7; cdr3_nt: TGTGCCAGCAGCTTAGGGTCTAGCGGGAGGGCCCCGTACTTC; cdr3_aa: CASSLGSSGRAPYF
d_call: NA; clone_size: few; v_call: TRBV4-3; j_call: TRBJ1-3; cdr3_nt: TGCGCCAGCAGCCAGGGTGCCCCCAGGGACTCTGGAAACACCATATATTTT; cdr3_aa: CASSQGAPRDSGNTIYF
d_call: NA; clone_size: NA; v_call: TRBV6-4; j_call: TRBJ2-1; cdr3_nt: TGTGCCAGCAGTCCCCGGCCGGACAGCTTAGGTAATGAGCAGTTCTTC; cdr3_aa: CASSPRPDSLGNEQFF
d_call: NA; clone_size: NA; v_call: TRBV18; j_call: TRBJ2-1; cdr3_nt: TGTGCCAGCTCACCAGCGGGACTCACGAGACTACACAATGAGCAGTTCTTC; cdr3_aa: CASSPAGLTRLHNEQFF
d_call: TRBD1; clone_size: NA; v_call: TRBV28; j_call: TRBJ1-5; cdr3_nt: TGTGCCAGCAGTCCCCTGGACAGGGTAAGCAATCAGCCCCAGCATTTT; cdr3_aa: CASSPLDRVSNQPQHF
d_call: NA; clone_size: medium-sized; v_call: TRBV19; j_call: TRBJ1-1; cdr3_nt: TGTGCCAGTAGTATGGGTGCGGGACTCGAAGCTTTCTTT; cdr3_aa: CASSMGAGLEAFF